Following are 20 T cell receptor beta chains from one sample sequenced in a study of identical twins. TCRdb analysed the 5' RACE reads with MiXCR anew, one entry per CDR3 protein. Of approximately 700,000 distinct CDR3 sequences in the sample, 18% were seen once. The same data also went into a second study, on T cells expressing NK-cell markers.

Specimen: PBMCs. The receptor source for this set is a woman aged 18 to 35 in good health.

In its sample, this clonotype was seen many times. DNA of the CDR3: TGTGCCAGCAGTCCCGAACCCCGTACCGCTTTCTTT. This translates into CASSPEPRTAFF. This chain uses TRBV12-3 or TRBV12-4 with TRBJ1-1; D unresolved. CDR3 length: 12 amino acids. Trimming removed 5 bases at V and 11 bases at J, with 15 bases between.

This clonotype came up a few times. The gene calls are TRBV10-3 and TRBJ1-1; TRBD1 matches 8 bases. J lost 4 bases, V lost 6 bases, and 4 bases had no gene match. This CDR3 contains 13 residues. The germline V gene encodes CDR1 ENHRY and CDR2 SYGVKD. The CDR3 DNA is TGTGCCATCAGCGGACAGGGAATCACTGAAGCTTTCTTT. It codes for CAISGQGITEAFF.

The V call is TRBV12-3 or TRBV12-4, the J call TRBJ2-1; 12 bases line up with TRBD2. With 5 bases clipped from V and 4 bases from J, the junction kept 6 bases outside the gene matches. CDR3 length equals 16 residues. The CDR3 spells CASSPSGRAGYNEQFF. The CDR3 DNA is TGTGCCAGCAGTCCTAGCGGGAGGGCCGGGTACAATGAGCAGTTCTTC.

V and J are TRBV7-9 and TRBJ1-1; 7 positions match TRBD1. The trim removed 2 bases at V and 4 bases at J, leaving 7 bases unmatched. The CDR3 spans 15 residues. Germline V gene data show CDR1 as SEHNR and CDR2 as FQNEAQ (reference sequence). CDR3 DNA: TGTGCCAGCAGCTTAACCCCCCCAGGGGGCACTGAAGCTTTCTTT. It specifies CASSLTPPGGTEAFF.

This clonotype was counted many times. CDR3 nucleotide sequence: TGCAGCTCGACAGGGGACACCGGGGAGCTGTTTTTT. Encoded protein: CSSTGDTGELFF. The genes are TRBV20-1 and TRBJ2-2, with 8 nucleotides matching TRBD1. The CDR3 spans 12 residues. CDR1 is DFQATT, CDR2 SNEGSKA, per germline (reference sequence).

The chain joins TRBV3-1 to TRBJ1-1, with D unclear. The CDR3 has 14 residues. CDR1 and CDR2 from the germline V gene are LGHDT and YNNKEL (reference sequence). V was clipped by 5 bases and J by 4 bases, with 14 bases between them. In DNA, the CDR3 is TGTGCCAGCAGCGCCACCAGGCAAGGCACTGAAGCTTTCTTT. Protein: CASSATRQGTEAFF. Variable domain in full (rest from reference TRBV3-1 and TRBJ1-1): DTAVSQTPKYLVTQMGNDKSIKCEQNLGHDTMYWYKQDSKKFLKIMFSYNNKELIINETVPNRFSPKSPDKAHLNLHINSLELGDSAVYFCASSATRQGTEAFFGQGTRLTVV.

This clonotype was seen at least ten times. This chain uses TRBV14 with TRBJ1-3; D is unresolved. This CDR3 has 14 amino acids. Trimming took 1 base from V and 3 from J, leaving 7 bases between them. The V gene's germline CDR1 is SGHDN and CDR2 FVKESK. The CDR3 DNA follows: TGTGCCAGCAGCCAAGCCGGAGTTGGAAACACCATATATTTT. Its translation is CASSQAGVGNTIYF.

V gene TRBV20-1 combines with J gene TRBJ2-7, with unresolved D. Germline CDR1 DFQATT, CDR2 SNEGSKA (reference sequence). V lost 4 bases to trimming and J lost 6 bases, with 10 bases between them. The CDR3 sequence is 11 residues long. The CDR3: CSATGRSEQYF. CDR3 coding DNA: TGCAGTGCTACCGGACGGAGCGAGCAGTACTTC.

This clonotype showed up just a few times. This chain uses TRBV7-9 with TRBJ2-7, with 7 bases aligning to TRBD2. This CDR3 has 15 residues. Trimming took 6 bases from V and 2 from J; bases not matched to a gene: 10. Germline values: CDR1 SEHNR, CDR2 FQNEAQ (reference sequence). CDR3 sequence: CASRGEGLVAYEQYF. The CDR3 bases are TGTGCCAGCAGGGGGGAGGGGCTTGTTGCCTACGAGCAGTACTTC.

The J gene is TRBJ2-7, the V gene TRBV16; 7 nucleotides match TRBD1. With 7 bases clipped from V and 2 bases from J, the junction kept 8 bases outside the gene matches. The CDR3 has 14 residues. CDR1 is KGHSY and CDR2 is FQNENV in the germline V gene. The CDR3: CASNRDSFAYEQYF. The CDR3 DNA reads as TGTGCCAGCAACAGGGACAGTTTTGCCTACGAGCAGTACTTC.

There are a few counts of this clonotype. The CDR3 DNA is TGTGCCAGCAGCCCGGAGGACAGTTATAATTCACCCCTCCACTTT. This encodes CASSPEDSYNSPLHF. This chain links TRBV12-3 or TRBV12-4 with TRBJ1-6; the D gene is possibly TRBD1 (6 bases). The CDR3 length is 15 residues. V gave up 6 bases and J gave up 4 bases, with 13 bases separating them.

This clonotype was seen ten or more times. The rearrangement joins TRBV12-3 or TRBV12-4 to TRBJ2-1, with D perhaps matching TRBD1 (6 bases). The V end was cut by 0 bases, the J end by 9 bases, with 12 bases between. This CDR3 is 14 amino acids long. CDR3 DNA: TGTGCCAGCAGTTTAGCGGGGGCCAGGGGTGAGCAGTTCTTC. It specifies CASSLAGARGEQFF.

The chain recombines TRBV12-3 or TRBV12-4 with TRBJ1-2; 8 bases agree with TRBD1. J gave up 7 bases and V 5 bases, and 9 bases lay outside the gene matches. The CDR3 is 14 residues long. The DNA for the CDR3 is TGTGCCAGCAGTACAACGACAGGGGCGGGTGGCTACACCTTC. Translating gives CASSTTTGAGGYTF.

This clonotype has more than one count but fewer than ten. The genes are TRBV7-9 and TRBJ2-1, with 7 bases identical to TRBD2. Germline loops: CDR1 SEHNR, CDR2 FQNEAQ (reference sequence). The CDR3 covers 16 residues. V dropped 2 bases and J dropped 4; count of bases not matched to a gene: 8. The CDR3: CASSLSVASGYNEQFF. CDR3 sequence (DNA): TGTGCCAGCAGCTTATCAGTCGCTAGCGGATACAATGAGCAGTTCTTC.

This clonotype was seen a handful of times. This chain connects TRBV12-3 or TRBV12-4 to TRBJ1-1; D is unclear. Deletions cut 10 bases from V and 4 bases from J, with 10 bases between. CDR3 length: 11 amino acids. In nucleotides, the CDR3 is TGTGCCACCCTCCCTGGCACTGAAGCTTTCTTT. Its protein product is CATLPGTEAFF.

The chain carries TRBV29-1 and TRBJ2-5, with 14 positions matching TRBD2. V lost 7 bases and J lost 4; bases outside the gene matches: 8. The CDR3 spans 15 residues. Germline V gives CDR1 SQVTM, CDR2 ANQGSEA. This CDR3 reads CSAREGTSGGETQYF. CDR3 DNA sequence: TGCAGCGCCCGCGAGGGGACTAGCGGGGGAGAGACCCAGTACTTC. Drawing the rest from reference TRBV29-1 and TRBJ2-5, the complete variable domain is SAVISQKPSRDICQRGTSLTIQCQVDSQVTMMFWYRQQPGQSLTLIATANQGSEATYESGFVIDKFPISRPNLTFSTLTVSNMSPEDSSIYLCSAREGTSGGETQYFGPGTRLLVL.

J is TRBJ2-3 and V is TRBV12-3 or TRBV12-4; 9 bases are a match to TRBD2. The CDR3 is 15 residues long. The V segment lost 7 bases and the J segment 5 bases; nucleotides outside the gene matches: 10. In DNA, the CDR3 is TGTGCCAGCACCGGACTAGCGTCGCTAGGAGATACGCAGTATTTT. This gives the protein CASTGLASLGDTQYF.

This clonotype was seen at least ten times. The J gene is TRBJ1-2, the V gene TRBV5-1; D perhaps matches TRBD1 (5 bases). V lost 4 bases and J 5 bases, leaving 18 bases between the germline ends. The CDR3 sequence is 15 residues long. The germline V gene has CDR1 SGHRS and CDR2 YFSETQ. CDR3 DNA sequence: TGCGCCAGCAGCCCGGGGACCCCGCGGGATTATGGCTACACCTTC. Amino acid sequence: CASSPGTPRDYGYTF.

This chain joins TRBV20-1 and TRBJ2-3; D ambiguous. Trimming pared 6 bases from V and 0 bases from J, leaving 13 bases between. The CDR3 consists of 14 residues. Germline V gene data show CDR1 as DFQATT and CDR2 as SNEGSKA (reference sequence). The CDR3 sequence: CSAPRILSTDTQYF. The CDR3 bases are TGCAGTGCCCCAAGGATATTGAGCACAGATACGCAGTATTTT.

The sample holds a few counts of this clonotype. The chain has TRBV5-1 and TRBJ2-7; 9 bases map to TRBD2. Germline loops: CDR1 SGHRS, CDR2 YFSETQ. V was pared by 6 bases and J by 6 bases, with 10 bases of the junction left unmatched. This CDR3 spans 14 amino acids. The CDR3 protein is CASKSSGRSGEQYF. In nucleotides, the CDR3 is TGCGCCAGCAAAAGTAGCGGGAGATCAGGCGAGCAGTACTTC.